This T cell receptor beta chain was found in a study of blood T cell repertoires in COVID-19. Looking at the study overall: In each case, the material was cDNA or gDNA derived from T cells, B-cell-depleted T cells, or PBMCs.

Germline V gives CDR1 GTSNPN, CDR2 SVGIG (reference sequence). Trimming pared 1 base from V and 2 bases from J, leaving 8 bases between. This CDR3 contains 13 residues. In the authors' methods: Scientists estimated how many nucleated cells there were by amplifying reference gene primers. The data were produced by immunoSEQ multiplex PCR, yet TCRdb's version contains in-frame clones alone and is incomplete. The V and J calls and clone size were taken over from that table, and D and trimming were inferred from the DNA. Altogether about 270,000 clones are present, around 93% being singletons, with the ten largest covering about 3%.

The gene calls are TRBV30 and TRBJ1-1; D gene uncertain. This sequence was found in a man in his forties who had been exposed to COVID-19. Sequenced input: PBMCs or T cells enriched from blood (not recorded which). Here the CDR3 reads CAWSDHSNTEAFF. The CDR3, as DNA: TGTGCCTGGAGTGACCACAGCAACACTGAAGCTTTCTTT.